Sequencing of this TCR beta chain was carried out in a study of CD8 T cells in Susac syndrome. With random hexamers, reverse transcription was performed on roughly 0.5 to 1 ug of RNA. It was immunoSEQ multiplex PCR that amplified TCR beta CDR3 across 54 Vbeta and 13 Jbeta. MiXCR, applied by TCRdb to the immunoSEQ multiplex PCR reads, yields one record per CDR3 protein. The sample has about 120,000 distinct CDR3 sequences; about 90% are singletons. Trimming cost V 0 bases and J 14 bases, with 10 bases left between them. CDR3 size: 11 residues. Germline V gene sequence: CDR1 SGHDN, CDR2 FVKESK. This receptor was identified in a human donor in good health. The chain links TRBV14 to TRBJ1-1; D not resolved. The sequencing sample was made of CD8+ T cells from PBMCs. CDR3: CASSQEFKYFF. The DNA for the CDR3 is TGTGCCAGCAGCCAAGAATTTAAGTACTTCTTT.